This T cell receptor (beta chain) was recorded in a study of cytomegalovirus exposure and HLA in healthy donors. The CDR3 sequence is 14 residues long. Germline V lookup: CDR1 SGHNT, CDR2 YYREEE (reference sequence). Trimming shortened V by 0 bases and J by 7 bases, and 13 bases separated the two germline ends. The PCR ran on 60 Vbeta and 13 Jbeta primers. Sequencing was performed with immunoSEQ multiplex PCR; in TCRdb, only in-frame clones are kept and a portion is missing. The data contain about 140,000 clones, approximately 9% of them singletons. Study outcomes and limitations: Specific recognition of CMV antigens was confirmed in vitro for a few chains (all CMV-associated).

This clone was picked up a small number of times. Its specificity is not known. The chain links TRBV5-4 to TRBJ1-2, with D maybe TRBD1 (5 bases). The specimen sequenced was PBMCs. The TCR was taken from a woman in her thirties or forties in good health and CMV-seropositive. CDR3 protein: CASSLDPGISGYTF. CDR3 nucleotides: TGTGCCAGCAGCTTGGATCCAGGGATAAGTGGCTACACCTTC.